The 7 T cell receptor beta chains listed next were all sequenced from one sample in a study of blood T cells in healthy people across ages. The authors ran a second PCR of about 7 to 12 cycles using a sample-barcoded 5' primer and a J-beta primer mix. TCRdb re-derived calls from the 5' RACE reads in MiXCR, one entry per CDR3 protein. The table lists 900,000 to 950,000 distinct CDR3 sequences, about 27% of them singletons, with approximately 10% in the top ten. The same specimen was also included in a second study, on T cells of mothers and their children.

Sequenced material: blood. Every receptor here comes from a woman aged 40 to 50 in good health.

This clonotype was seen at least ten times. The CDR3 DNA is TGTGCCAGCAGCCTACTAGCGGGGGGGAGGGAGCAGTTCTTC. It codes for CASSLLAGGREQFF. This rearrangement joins TRBV12-3 or TRBV12-4 to TRBJ2-1; TRBD2 matches 13 bases. CDR3 length equals 14 residues. J gave up 10 bases and V 6 bases, and 6 bases lay outside the gene matches.

This clonotype was counted between two and nine times. The chain links TRBV28 to TRBJ1-1; tentatively, D is TRBD1 (6 bases). In germline, CDR1 is MDHEN, CDR2 SYDVKM. Trimming took 5 bases from V and 1 from J, leaving 11 bases between them. The CDR3 extends over 14 amino acids. In DNA form, the CDR3 reads TGTGCCAGCAGTGGACAGTTTGGGAACACTGAAGCTTTCTTT. Translated, it gives CASSGQFGNTEAFF. Full variable domain (missing parts from reference TRBV28 and TRBJ1-1): DVKVTQSSRYLVKRTGEKVFLECVQDMDHENMFWYRQDPGLGLRLIYFSYDVKMKEKGDIPEGYSVSREKKERFSLILESASTNQTSMYLCASSGQFGNTEAFFGQGTRLTVV.

This clonotype turned up a few times. This chain connects TRBV3-1 to TRBJ2-6, with D hard to call. From germline, CDR1 is LGHDT and CDR2 YNNKEL (reference sequence). The ends were cut back, 3 bases at V and 0 bases at J, with 6 bases in the middle. This CDR3 region has 15 residues. CDR3 nucleotides: TGTGCCAGCAGCCATCCATCCTCTGGGGCCAACGTCCTGACTTTC. This codes for CASSHPSSGANVLTF.

This clonotype was found a few times. V is TRBV11-2 and J is TRBJ2-5; TRBD2 matches at 9 bases. Per the germline V gene, CDR1 is SGHAT and CDR2 is FQNNGV. CDR3 length: 15 residues. The trim removed 8 bases at V and 2 bases at J, leaving 9 bases unmatched. For the CDR3, the DNA is TGTGCCAGCGGGGATGCGGGGGGGCGTCAAGAGACCCAGTACTTC. This translates into CASGDAGGRQETQYF.

This clonotype was detected only a few times. V usage is TRBV5-1 and J usage is TRBJ2-7; D may be TRBD2 (7 bases). V was pared by 0 bases and J by 6 bases, with 16 bases between. Germline-derived CDR1 and CDR2 are SGHRS and YFSETQ. This CDR3 contains 15 residues. The CDR3 protein is CASSLDLRGACEQYF. The DNA of the CDR3 is TGCGCCAGCAGCTTGGATTTACGGGGGGCCTGCGAGCAGTACTTC. The variable domain in full, with the rest retrieved from reference TRBV5-1 and TRBJ2-7, is KAGVTQTPRYLIKTRGQQVTLSCSPISGHRSVSWYQQTPGQGLQFLFEYFSETQRNKGNFPGRFSGRQFSNSRSEMNVSTLELGDSALYLCASSLDLRGACEQYFGPGTRLTVT.

This clonotype was observed a handful of times. The genes are TRBV5-4 and TRBJ2-5; 8 nucleotides agree with TRBD2. J lost 3 bases, V lost 3 bases, and 10 bases had no gene match. The CDR3 contains 16 residues. The V gene's germline CDR1 is SGHNT and CDR2 YYREEE (reference sequence). CDR3 amino acids: CASSSGSGGGKETQYF. For the CDR3, the DNA is TGTGCCAGCAGCTCAGGCAGCGGGGGAGGTAAAGAGACCCAGTACTTC.

In this sample, this clonotype turned up many times. The chain couples TRBV12-3 or TRBV12-4 to TRBJ2-4; 7 bases match TRBD1. The CDR3 is made up of 14 amino acids. Trimming cost V 5 bases and J 6 bases; bases outside gene matches: 7. CDR3 in amino acids: CASSEPGQINIQYF. The CDR3, as DNA: TGTGCCAGCAGTGAACCGGGACAGATAAACATTCAGTACTTC.